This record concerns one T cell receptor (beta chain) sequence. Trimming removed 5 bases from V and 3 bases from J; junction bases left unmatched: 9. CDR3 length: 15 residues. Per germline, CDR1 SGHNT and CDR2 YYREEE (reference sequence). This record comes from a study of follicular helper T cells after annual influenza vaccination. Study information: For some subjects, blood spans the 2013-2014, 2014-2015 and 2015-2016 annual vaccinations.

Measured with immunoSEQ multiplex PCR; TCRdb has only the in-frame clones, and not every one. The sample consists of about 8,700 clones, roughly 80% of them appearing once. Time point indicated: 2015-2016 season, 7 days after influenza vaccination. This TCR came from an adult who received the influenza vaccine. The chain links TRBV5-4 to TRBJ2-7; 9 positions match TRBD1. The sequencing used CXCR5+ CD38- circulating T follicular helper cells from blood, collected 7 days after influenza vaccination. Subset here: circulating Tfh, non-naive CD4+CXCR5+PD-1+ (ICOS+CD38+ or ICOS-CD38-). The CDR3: CASSHTGTGIYEQYF. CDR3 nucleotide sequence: TGTGCCAGCAGTCACACCGGGACAGGGATCTACGAGCAGTACTTC. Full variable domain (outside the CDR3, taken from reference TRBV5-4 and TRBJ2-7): ETGVTQSPTHLIKTRGQQVTLRCSSQSGHNTVSWYQQALGQGPQFIFQYYREEENGRGNFPPRFSGLQFPNYSSELNVNALELDDSALYLCASSHTGTGIYEQYFGPGTRLTVT.